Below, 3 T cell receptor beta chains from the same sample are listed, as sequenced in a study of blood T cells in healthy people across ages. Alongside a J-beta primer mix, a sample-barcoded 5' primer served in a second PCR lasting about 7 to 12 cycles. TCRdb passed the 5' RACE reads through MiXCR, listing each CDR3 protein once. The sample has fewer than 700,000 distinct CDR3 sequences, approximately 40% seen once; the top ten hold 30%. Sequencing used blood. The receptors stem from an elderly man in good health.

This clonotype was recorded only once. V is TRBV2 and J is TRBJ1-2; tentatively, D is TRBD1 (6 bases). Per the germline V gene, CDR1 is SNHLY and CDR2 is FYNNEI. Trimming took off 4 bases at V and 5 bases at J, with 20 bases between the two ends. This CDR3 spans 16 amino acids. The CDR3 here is CASSVRQGSFRYGYTF. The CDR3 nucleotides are TGTGCCAGCAGTGTTAGGCAGGGGTCGTTCCGTTATGGCTACACCTTC. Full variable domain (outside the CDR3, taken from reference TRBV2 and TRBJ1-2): EPEVTQTPSHQVTQMGQEVILRCVPISNHLYFYWYRQILGQKVEFLVSFYNNEISEKSEIFDDQFSVERPDGSNFTLKIRSTKLEDSAMYFCASSVRQGSFRYGYTFGSGTRLTVV.

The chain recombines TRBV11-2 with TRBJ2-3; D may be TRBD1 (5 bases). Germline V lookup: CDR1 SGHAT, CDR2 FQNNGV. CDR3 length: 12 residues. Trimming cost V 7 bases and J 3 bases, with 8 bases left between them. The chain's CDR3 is CASIHRTDTQYF. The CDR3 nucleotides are TGTGCCAGCATTCACAGGACAGATACGCAGTATTTT.

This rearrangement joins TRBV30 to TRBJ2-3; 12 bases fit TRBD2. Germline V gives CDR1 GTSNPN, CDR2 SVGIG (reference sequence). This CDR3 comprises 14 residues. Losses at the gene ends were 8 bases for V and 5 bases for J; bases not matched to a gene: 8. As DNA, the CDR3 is TGTGCCGAGACTAGCGGGGGATTAGGAGATACGCAGTATTTT. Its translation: CAETSGGLGDTQYF.